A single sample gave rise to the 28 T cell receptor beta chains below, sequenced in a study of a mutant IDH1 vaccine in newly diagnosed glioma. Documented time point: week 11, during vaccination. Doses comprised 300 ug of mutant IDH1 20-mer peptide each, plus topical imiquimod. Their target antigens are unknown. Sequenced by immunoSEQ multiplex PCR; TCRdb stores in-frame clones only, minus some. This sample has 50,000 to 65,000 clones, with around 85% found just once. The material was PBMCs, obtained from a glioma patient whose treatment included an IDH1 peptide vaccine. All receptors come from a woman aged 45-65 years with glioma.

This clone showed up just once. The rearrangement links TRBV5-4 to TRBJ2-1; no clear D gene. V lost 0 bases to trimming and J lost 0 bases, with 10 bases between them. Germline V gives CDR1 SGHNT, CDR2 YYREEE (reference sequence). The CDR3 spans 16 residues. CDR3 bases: TGTGCCAGCAGCTTGGGTGCACGACGCTCCTACAATGAGCAGTTCTTC. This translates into CASSLGARRSYNEQFF.

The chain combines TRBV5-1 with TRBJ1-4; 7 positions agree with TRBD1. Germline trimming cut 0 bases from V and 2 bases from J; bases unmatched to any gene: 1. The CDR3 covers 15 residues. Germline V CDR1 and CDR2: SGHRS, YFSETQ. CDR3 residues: CASSLVTGTNEKLFF. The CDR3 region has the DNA TGCGCCAGCAGCTTGGTGACAGGGACTAATGAAAAACTGTTTTTT.

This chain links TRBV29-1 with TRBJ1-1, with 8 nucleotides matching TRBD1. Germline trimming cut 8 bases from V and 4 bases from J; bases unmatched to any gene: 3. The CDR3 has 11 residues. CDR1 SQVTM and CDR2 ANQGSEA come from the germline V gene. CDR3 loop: CSSGGGTEAFF. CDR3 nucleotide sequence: TGCAGCTCAGGGGGCGGCACTGAAGCTTTCTTT.

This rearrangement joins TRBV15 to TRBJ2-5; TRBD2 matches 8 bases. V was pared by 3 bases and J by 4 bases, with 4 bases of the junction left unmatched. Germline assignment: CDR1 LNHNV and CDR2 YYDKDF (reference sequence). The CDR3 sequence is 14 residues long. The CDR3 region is CATSSRGGRETQYF. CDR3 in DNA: TGTGCCACCAGCAGCCGGGGGGGGCGAGAGACCCAGTACTTC.

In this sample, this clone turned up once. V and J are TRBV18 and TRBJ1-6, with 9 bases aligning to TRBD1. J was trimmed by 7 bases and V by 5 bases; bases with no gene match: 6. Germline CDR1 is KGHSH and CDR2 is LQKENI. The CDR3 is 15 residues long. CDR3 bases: TGTGCCAGCTCAGCCGGGACAGGGAGGAATTCACCCCTCCACTTT. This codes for CASSAGTGRNSPLHF.

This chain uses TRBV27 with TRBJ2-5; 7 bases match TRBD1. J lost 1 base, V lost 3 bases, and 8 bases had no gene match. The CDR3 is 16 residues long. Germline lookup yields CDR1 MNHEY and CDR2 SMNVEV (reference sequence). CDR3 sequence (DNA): TGTGCCAGCAGTTTTCATTATGGGGACAGCCAAGAGACCCAGTACTTC. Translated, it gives CASSFHYGDSQETQYF.

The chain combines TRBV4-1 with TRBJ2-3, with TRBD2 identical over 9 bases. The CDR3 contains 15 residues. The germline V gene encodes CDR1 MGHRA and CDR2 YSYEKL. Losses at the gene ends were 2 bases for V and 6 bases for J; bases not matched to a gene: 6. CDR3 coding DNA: TGCGCCAGCAGCCAAACTAGCGGGCCAGGCGATACGCAGTATTTT. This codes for CASSQTSGPGDTQYF.

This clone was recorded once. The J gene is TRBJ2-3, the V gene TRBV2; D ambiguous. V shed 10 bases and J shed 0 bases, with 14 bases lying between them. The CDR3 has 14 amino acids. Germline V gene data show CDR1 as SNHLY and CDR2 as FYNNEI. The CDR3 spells CATQEGLSTDTQYF. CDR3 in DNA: TGTGCCACCCAGGAAGGGCTTAGCACAGATACGCAGTATTTT.

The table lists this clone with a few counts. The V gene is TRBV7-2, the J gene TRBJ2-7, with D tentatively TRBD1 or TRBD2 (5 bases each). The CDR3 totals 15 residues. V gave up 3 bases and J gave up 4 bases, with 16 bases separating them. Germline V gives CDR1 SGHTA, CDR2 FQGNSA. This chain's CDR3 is CASSFYRDPRYEQYF. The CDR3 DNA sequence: TGTGCCAGCAGCTTTTATCGGGACCCCCGGTACGAGCAGTACTTC.

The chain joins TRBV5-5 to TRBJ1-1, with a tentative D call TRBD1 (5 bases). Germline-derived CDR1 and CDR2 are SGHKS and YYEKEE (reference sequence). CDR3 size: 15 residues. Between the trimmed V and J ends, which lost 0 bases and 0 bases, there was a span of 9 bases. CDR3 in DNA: TGTGCCAGCAGCTTGGGGGGCGGTGTGAACACTGAAGCTTTCTTT. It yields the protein CASSLGGGVNTEAFF.

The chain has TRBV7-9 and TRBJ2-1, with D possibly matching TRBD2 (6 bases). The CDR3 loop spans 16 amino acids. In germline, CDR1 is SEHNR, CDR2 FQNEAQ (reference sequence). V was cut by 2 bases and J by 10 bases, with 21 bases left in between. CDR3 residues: CASSLLASAGWGEQFF. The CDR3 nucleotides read TGTGCCAGCAGCTTATTGGCTTCGGCGGGGTGGGGGGAGCAGTTCTTC.

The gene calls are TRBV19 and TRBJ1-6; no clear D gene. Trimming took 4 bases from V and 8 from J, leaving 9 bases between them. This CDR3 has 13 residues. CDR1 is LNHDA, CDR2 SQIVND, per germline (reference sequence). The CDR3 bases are TGTGCCAGTAGTAACAGAGCCTATTCACCCCTCCACTTT. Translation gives CASSNRAYSPLHF.

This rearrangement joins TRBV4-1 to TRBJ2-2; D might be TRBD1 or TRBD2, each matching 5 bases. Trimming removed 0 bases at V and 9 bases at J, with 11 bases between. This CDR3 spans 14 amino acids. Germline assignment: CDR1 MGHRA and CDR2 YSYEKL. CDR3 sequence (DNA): TGCGCCAGCAGCCAAGATCAACGGGGACGGGAGCTGTTTTTT. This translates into CASSQDQRGRELFF.

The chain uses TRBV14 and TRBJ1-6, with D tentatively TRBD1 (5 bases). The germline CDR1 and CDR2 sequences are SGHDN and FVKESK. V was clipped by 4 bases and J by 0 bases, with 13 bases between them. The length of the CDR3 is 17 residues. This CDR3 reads CASSPGGRASYNSPLHF. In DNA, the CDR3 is TGTGCCAGCAGCCCGGGGGGACGGGCCTCCTATAATTCACCCCTCCACTTT.

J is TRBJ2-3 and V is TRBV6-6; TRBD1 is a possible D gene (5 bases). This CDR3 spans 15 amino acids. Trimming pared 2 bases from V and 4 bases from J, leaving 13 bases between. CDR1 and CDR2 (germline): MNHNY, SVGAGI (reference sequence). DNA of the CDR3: TGTGCCAGCAGTTACCCCCCCCAGGGCCCAGATACGCAGTATTTT. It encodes CASSYPPQGPDTQYF.

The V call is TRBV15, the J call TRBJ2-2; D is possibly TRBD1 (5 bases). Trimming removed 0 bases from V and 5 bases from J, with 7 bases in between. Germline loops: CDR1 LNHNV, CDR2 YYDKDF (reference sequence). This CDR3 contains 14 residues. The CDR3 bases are TGTGCCACCAGCAGAGATCAGGGTACCGGGGAGCTGTTTTTT. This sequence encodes CATSRDQGTGELFF.

In nucleotides, the CDR3 is TGTGCCAGCAGTGAAAGGGGGAGCGGGGAGCAGTACTTC. Translation: CASSERGSGEQYF. The V gene is TRBV2, the J gene TRBJ2-7; tentatively, D is TRBD1 or TRBD2 (6 bases each). Germline V lookup: CDR1 SNHLY, CDR2 FYNNEI. V dropped 2 bases and J dropped 7 bases, with 12 bases sitting between them. This CDR3 has 13 amino acids.

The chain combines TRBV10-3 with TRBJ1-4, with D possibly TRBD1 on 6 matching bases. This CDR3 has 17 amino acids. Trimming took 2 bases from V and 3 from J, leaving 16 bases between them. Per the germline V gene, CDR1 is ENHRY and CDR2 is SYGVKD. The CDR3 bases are TGTGCCATCAGTGAGCGGGGGCGCGAGGGGGCTAATGAAAAACTGTTTTTT. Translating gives CAISERGREGANEKLFF.

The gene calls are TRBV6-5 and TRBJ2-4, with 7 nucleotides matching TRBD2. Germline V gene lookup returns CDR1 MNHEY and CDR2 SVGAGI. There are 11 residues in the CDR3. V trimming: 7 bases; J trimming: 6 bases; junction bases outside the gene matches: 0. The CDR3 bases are TGTGCCAGCAAGCGGGGAAACATTCAGTACTTC. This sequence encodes CASKRGNIQYF.

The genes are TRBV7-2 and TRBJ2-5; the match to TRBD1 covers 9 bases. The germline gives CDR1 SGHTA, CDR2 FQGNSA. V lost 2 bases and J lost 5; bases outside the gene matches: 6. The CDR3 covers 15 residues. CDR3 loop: CASSLRQGVGETQYF. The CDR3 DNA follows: TGTGCCAGCAGCTTACGACAGGGGGTGGGGGAGACCCAGTACTTC.

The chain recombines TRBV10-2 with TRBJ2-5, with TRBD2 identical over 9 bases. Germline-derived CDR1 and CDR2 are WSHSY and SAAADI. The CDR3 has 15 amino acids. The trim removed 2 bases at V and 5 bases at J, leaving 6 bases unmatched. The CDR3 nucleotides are TGCGCCAGCAGTGAGGTGGCGGGGGGGCGGGAGACCCAGTACTTC. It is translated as CASSEVAGGRETQYF.

The CDR3 sequence: CASSRMTDLAKNIQYF. The CDR3, as DNA: TGTGCCAGCAGCCGGATGACAGACCTAGCCAAAAACATTCAGTACTTC. V and J are TRBV7-2 and TRBJ2-4; maybe TRBD1 (5 bases). In germline, CDR1 is SGHTA, CDR2 FQGNSA. V was cut by 5 bases and J by 0 bases, with 14 bases left in between. The CDR3 covers 16 residues.

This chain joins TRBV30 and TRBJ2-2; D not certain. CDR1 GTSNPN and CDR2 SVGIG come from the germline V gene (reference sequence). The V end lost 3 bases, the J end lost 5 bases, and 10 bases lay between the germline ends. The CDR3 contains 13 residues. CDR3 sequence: CAWRWALTGELFF. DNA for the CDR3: TGTGCCTGGAGATGGGCTTTAACCGGGGAGCTGTTTTTT.

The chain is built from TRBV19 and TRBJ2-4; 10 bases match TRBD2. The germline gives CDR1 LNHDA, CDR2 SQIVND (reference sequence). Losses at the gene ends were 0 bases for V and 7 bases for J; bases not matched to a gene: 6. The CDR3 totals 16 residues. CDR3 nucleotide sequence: TGTGCCAGTAGTATAGAGAGGCTAGCGGGGGTGAACATTCAGTACTTC. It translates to CASSIERLAGVNIQYF.

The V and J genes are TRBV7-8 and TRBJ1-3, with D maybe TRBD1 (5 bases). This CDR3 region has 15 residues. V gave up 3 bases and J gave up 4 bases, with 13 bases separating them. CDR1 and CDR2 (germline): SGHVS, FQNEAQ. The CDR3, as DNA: TGTGCCAGCAGCTTTCAAGTGGGGGAAGGAAACACCATATATTTT. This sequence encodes CASSFQVGEGNTIYF. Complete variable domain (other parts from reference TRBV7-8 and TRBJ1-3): GAGVSQSPRYKVAKRGQDVALRCDPISGHVSLFWYQQALGQGPEFLTYFQNEAQLDKSGLPSDRFFAERPEGSVSTLKIQRTQQEDSAVYLCASSFQVGEGNTIYFGEGSWLTVV.

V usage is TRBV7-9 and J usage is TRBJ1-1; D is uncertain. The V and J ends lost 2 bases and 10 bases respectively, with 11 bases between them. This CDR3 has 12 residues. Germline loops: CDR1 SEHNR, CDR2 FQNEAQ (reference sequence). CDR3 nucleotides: TGTGCCAGCAGCTTAAGGGAGGGTCCAGCTTTCTTT. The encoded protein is CASSLREGPAFF.

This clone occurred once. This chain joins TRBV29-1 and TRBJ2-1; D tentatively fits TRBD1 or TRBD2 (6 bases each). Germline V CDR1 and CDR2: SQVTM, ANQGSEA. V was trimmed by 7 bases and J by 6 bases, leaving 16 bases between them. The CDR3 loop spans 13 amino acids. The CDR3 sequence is CSGRGARSNEQFF. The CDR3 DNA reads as TGCAGCGGAAGGGGGGCCAGATCCAATGAGCAGTTCTTC.

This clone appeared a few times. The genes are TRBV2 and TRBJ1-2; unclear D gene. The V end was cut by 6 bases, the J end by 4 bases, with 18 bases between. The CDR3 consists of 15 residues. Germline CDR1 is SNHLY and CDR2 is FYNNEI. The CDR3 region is CASRSFDRVPYGYTF. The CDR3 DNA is TGTGCCAGCAGATCATTCGACCGGGTACCCTATGGCTACACCTTC.